This section outlines one T cell receptor beta chain sequence together with its context. This sample was taken from a study of blood T cell repertoires in COVID-19. Looking at the study overall: COVID-19 samples from acute and convalescent phases originated in the United States, Italy and Spain. PBMCs, B-cell-depleted T cells, or T cells were the source of the cDNA or gDNA that made up the material.

Sequencing used immunoSEQ multiplex PCR; TCRdb keeps in-frame clones, though not all of them. The table has hundreds of thousands of clones, around nine tenths seen once. Trimming shortened V by 3 bases and J by 0 bases, and 6 bases separated the two germline ends. The CDR3 length is 15 residues. CDR1 and CDR2 from the germline V gene are MNHEY and SMNVEV (reference sequence). Followed longitudinally, the Seattle patients had been enrolled during active infection. Material for sequencing was peripheral blood. The V and J genes are TRBV27 and TRBJ2-6, with a possible D match to TRBD1 (6 bases). The source is a woman in her 70s with COVID-19, enrolled during active disease. The CDR3 here is CASSLGASGANVLTF. The CDR3 nucleotides are TGTGCCAGCAGTTTGGGGGCCTCTGGGGCCAACGTCCTGACTTTC.